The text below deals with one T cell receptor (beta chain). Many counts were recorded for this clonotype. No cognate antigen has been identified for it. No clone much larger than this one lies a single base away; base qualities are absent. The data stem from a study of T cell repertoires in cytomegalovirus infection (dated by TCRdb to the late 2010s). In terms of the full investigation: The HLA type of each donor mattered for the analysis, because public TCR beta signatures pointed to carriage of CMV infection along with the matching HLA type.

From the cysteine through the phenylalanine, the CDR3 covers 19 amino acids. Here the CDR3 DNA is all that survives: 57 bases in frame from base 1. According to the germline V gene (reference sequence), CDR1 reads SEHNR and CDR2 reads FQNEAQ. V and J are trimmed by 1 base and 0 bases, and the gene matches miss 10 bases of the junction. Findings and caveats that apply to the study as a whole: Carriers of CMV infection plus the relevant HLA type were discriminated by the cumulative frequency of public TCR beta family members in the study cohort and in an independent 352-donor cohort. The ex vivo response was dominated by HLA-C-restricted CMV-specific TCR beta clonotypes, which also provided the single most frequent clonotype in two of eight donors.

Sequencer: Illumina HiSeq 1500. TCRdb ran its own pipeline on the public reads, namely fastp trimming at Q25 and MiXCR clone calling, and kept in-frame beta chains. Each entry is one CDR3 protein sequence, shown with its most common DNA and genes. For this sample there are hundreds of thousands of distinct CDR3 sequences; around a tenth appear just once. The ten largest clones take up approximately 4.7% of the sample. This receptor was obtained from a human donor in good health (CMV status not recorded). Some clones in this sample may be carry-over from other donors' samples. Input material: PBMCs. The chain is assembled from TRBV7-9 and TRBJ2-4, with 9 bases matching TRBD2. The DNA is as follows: TGTGCCAGCAGCTTAGAGCCAGCGGGAGGTGTCCGAGCCAAAAACATTCAGTACTTC. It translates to CASSLEPAGGVRAKNIQYF.